The sequence of this T cell receptor beta chain was determined in a study of control samples from healthy donors and cancer patients. Using immunoSEQ multiplex PCR, the repertoire was profiled, and TCRdb retains in-frame clones only, with some absent. Counted here are some 98,000 clones, approximately 84% occurring once; the ten biggest clones make up under 50%. V lost 3 bases and J lost 1, with 1 base in between. The CDR3 contains 12 residues. In germline, CDR1 is MNHNS, CDR2 SASEGT. Specimen: PBMCs. This clonotype originated in a man between 65 and 85 years old with lung cancer. The gene calls are TRBV6-1 and TRBJ1-5; D uncertain. As DNA, the CDR3 is TGTGCCAGCAGTGACAGCAATCAGCCCCAGCATTTT. Translation: CASSDSNQPQHF.